This TCR beta chain was captured by sequencing in a study of shared clonotypes between healthy human individuals. Sequencing was performed with immunoSEQ multiplex PCR; in TCRdb, only in-frame clones are kept and a portion is missing. The sample contains approximately 1,500,000 clones, approximately 98% of which appear only once. Broader study findings: Despite large depth, rarefaction showed incomplete sorted-subset sequencing.

As concerns this clone: Its matching antigen is unknown.

The CDR3 is 11 amino acids. V was shortened by 5 bases and J by 3 bases, with 4 bases between the two germline ends. Germline V gene lookup returns CDR1 ENHRY and CDR2 SYGVKD. This TCR was recovered from a man aged 25 to 45 in good health. This rearrangement joins TRBV10-3 to TRBJ1-1; D unclear. The sequenced sample was naive CD4+ T cells sorted from blood. As for subset: CD45RA+ positively selected. As DNA, the CDR3 is TGTGCCATCAGTTTTGACACTGAAGCTTTCTTT. This codes for CAISFDTEAFF.